These 22 T cell receptor beta chains originate from one sample sequenced in a study of OX40 agonist ivuxolimab in advanced cancers. Assay used: immunoSEQ multiplex PCR; TCRdb lists only in-frame clones, some missing. The data show 70,000 to 80,000 clones, roughly 88% seen once. The sample in question was CD4+ or CD8+ T cells sorted from blood, obtained in a trial of the OX40 agonist ivuxolimab. The receptors were gathered from an adult with an advanced solid tumor such as melanoma, head and neck, liver or kidney cancer.

The genes are TRBV28 and TRBJ2-7; 11 bases are a match to TRBD1. The CDR3 covers 14 residues. CDR1 is MDHEN and CDR2 is SYDVKM in the germline V gene. The V gene end was trimmed by 8 bases and the J gene end by 2 bases; junction bases not matched to a gene: 5. CDR3 nucleotide sequence: TGTGCCAGCTATACGGGACAGGGGGCCTACGAGCAGTACTTC. This encodes CASYTGQGAYEQYF.

This chain links TRBV27 with TRBJ2-7, with D unclear. This CDR3 contains 14 residues. Germline assignment: CDR1 MNHEY and CDR2 SMNVEV (reference sequence). V shed 2 bases and J shed 1 base, with 9 bases lying between them. CDR3 in DNA: TGTGCCAGCAGTTTAGGGGTCCTTTCCTACGAGCAGTACTTC. Amino acids: CASSLGVLSYEQYF.

Only one count was recorded for this clone. This chain uses TRBV28 with TRBJ1-1; no clear D. From germline, CDR1 is MDHEN and CDR2 SYDVKM. The ends were cut back, 4 bases at V and 3 bases at J, with 12 bases in the middle. The CDR3 contains 14 residues. The CDR3: CASSYNPSYTEAFF. The CDR3 DNA follows: TGTGCCAGCAGTTATAACCCGTCGTACACTGAAGCTTTCTTT.

CDR3 loop: CASSVAGTANTGELFF. CDR3 sequence (DNA): TGTGCCAGCAGCGTAGCCGGGACGGCGAACACCGGGGAGCTGTTTTTT. The chain carries TRBV9 and TRBJ2-2; possibly TRBD1 or TRBD2 for D (5 bases each). CDR1 is SGDLS and CDR2 is YYNGEE in the germline V gene. V lost 0 bases and J lost 0, with 9 bases in between. The CDR3 runs 16 residues. Full variable domain (missing parts from reference TRBV9 and TRBJ2-2): DSGVTQTPKHLITATGQRVTLRCSPRSGDLSVYWYQQSLDQGLQFLIQYYNGEERAKGNILERFSAQQFPDLHSELNLSSLELGDSALYFCASSVAGTANTGELFFGEGSRLTVL.

The rearrangement links TRBV4-3 to TRBJ2-3, with 10 bases identical to TRBD1. CDR1 and CDR2 (germline): LGHNA, YSLEER. The CDR3 has 15 amino acids. Losses at the gene ends were 3 bases for V and 0 bases for J; bases not matched to a gene: 0. For the CDR3, the DNA is TGCGCCAGCAGCCAGGGACAGGGGAGCACAGATACGCAGTATTTT. Translating it yields CASSQGQGSTDTQYF.

The genes are TRBV5-4 and TRBJ1-6; D is unresolved. CDR1 and CDR2 from the germline V gene are SGHNT and YYREEE (reference sequence). V lost 0 bases to trimming and J lost 6 bases, with 7 bases between them. The CDR3 is 14 residues long. The DNA of the CDR3 is TGTGCCAGCAGCTTGGCCGGGGTTAATTCACCCCTCCACTTT. It yields the protein CASSLAGVNSPLHF.

The V gene is TRBV11-2, the J gene TRBJ1-2; 9 positions match TRBD1. Germline-derived CDR1 and CDR2 are SGHAT and FQNNGV. With V trimmed by 5 bases and J by 6 bases, 10 bases remained unmatched. The CDR3 is made up of 15 amino acids. For the CDR3, the DNA is TGTGCCAGCAGCAGAAACAGGGGGCGCACAGATGGCTACACCTTC. The encoded protein is CASSRNRGRTDGYTF.

V usage is TRBV7-8 and J usage is TRBJ2-1, with 7 positions matching TRBD2. J was trimmed by 9 bases and V by 2 bases; bases with no gene match: 10. The CDR3 is 15 amino acids. Per germline, CDR1 SGHVS and CDR2 FQNEAQ. CDR3 nucleotides: TGTGCCAGCAGCTTATTCGCGGGGGTCGGCCGTGAGCAGTTCTTC. Translated, it gives CASSLFAGVGREQFF. Full variable domain (missing parts from reference TRBV7-8 and TRBJ2-1): GAGVSQSPRYKVAKRGQDVALRCDPISGHVSLFWYQQALGQGPEFLTYFQNEAQLDKSGLPSDRFFAERPEGSVSTLKIQRTQQEDSAVYLCASSLFAGVGREQFFGPGTRLTVL.

The chain links TRBV11-2 to TRBJ2-5; TRBD1 matches at 10 bases. V trimming: 0 bases; J trimming: 3 bases; junction bases outside the gene matches: 1. Germline values: CDR1 SGHAT, CDR2 FQNNGV. CDR3 length equals 15 residues. The CDR3 region has the DNA TGTGCCAGCAGCTTAGAGGGGACAGGGGAAGAGACCCAGTACTTC. This translates into CASSLEGTGEETQYF. Full variable domain (missing parts from reference TRBV11-2 and TRBJ2-5): EAGVAQSPRYKIIEKRQSVAFWCNPISGHATLYWYQQILGQGPKLLIQFQNNGVVDDSQLPKDRFSAERLKGVDSTLKIQPAKLEDSAVYLCASSLEGTGEETQYFGPGTRLLVL.

J is TRBJ2-2 and V is TRBV7-2, with D unresolved. The CDR3 loop spans 14 amino acids. CDR1 is SGHTA, CDR2 FQGNSA, per germline. Between the trimmed V and J ends, which lost 5 bases and 2 bases, there was a span of 9 bases. CDR3 in DNA: TGTGCCAGCAGCCTCTTAGTTAACACCGGGGAGCTGTTTTTT. This sequence encodes CASSLLVNTGELFF.

For the CDR3, the DNA is TGTGCCAGCAGCGAGGCGGGACAGATCGAAGCTGAAGCTTTCTTT. Its translation is CASSEAGQIEAEAFF. J is TRBJ1-1 and V is TRBV7-9; TRBD1 agrees at 7 bases. CDR1 SEHNR and CDR2 FQNEAQ come from the germline V gene (reference sequence). The CDR3 extends over 15 amino acids. Trimming at V came to 5 bases and at J to 6 bases, leaving 12 bases not matched to a gene.

This CDR3 reads CSVGQRNTEAFF. The CDR3, as DNA: TGCAGCGTTGGACAGAGGAACACTGAAGCTTTCTTT. The V and J genes are TRBV29-1 and TRBJ1-1; TRBD1 might be the D (5 bases). This CDR3 region has 12 residues. CDR1 is SQVTM and CDR2 is ANQGSEA in the germline V gene. Trimming shortened V by 4 bases and J by 1 base, and 7 bases separated the two germline ends.

This chain links TRBV18 with TRBJ1-2; 10 positions agree with TRBD1. The V segment lost 2 bases and the J segment 4 bases; nucleotides outside the gene matches: 1. Germline CDR1 and CDR2: KGHSH and LQKENI. The CDR3 covers 14 residues. The CDR3: CASSPDRGLYGYTF. The CDR3 coding sequence is TGTGCCAGCTCACCAGACAGGGGGCTCTATGGCTACACCTTC.

CDR3 residues: CASQGQGAGGYTF. CDR3 nucleotide sequence: TGTGCCTCTCAAGGGCAGGGGGCCGGTGGCTACACCTTC. V is TRBV2 and J is TRBJ1-2; 8 nucleotides agree with TRBD1. Germline V lookup: CDR1 SNHLY, CDR2 FYNNEI. V trimming: 11 bases; J trimming: 7 bases; junction bases outside the gene matches: 12. The CDR3 contains 13 residues.

This clone has a handful of counts. The rearrangement links TRBV5-4 to TRBJ1-6, with D perhaps TRBD1 (5 bases). The CDR3 has 15 residues. The V gene's germline CDR1 is SGHNT and CDR2 YYREEE (reference sequence). The V end was cut by 1 base, the J end by 10 bases, with 15 bases between. CDR3: CASSLSGGVGSPLHF. The CDR3 bases are TGTGCCAGCAGCTTGTCGGGGGGAGTGGGCTCACCCCTCCACTTT.

In DNA, the CDR3 is TGTGCCAGCAGCTTAGACGGGGCCAGTCCTGGAAACACCATATATTTT. This translates into CASSLDGASPGNTIYF. The chain uses TRBV5-4 and TRBJ1-3; the D gene is possibly TRBD1 (5 bases). CDR1 and CDR2 (germline): SGHNT, YYREEE (reference sequence). The length of the CDR3 is 16 residues. Deletions cut 2 bases from V and 2 bases from J, with 14 bases between.

The chain carries TRBV11-2 and TRBJ2-3, with TRBD2 identical over 13 bases. The CDR3 has 18 residues. Germline lookup yields CDR1 SGHAT and CDR2 FQNNGV. V shed 7 bases and J 3 bases; nucleotides not matched to a gene: 13. In DNA, the CDR3 is TGTGCCAGCATCATGATGACTAGCGGGAGGCCGGGGACAGATACGCAGTATTTT. This translates into CASIMMTSGRPGTDTQYF.

V gene TRBV19 combines with J gene TRBJ2-2; the match to TRBD2 covers 7 bases. CDR1 LNHDA and CDR2 SQIVND come from the germline V gene (reference sequence). Trimming at V came to 10 bases and at J to 0 bases, leaving 5 bases not matched to a gene. The CDR3 runs 14 residues. For the CDR3, the DNA is TGTGCCACCACCGGACTAGCGAACACCGGGGAGCTGTTTTTT. It translates to CATTGLANTGELFF.

The CDR3 region has the DNA TGCGCCAGCAGCCAAGATTTGGTGGGCTATGGCTACACCTTC. Encoded protein: CASSQDLVGYGYTF. The J gene is TRBJ1-2, the V gene TRBV4-3; D is undetermined. The CDR3 has 14 residues. With 0 bases removed from V and 4 bases from J, the gap between germline ends came to 9 bases. The germline gives CDR1 LGHNA, CDR2 YSLEER.

The chain recombines TRBV7-6 with TRBJ2-1; 11 bases agree with TRBD2. Germline CDR1 SGHVS, CDR2 FNYEAQ. This CDR3 has 17 residues. The V segment lost 3 bases and the J segment 0 bases; nucleotides outside the gene matches: 4. CDR3 sequence reads: CASSFLAGGSSYNEQFF. CDR3 DNA: TGTGCCAGCAGCTTCCTAGCGGGGGGAAGCTCCTACAATGAGCAGTTCTTC.

This sequence joins TRBV4-3 and TRBJ2-6, with D possibly being TRBD2 (7 bases). Trimming removed 0 bases from V and 2 bases from J, with 23 bases in between. CDR3 length equals 21 residues. Germline V gene lookup returns CDR1 LGHNA and CDR2 YSLEER. The CDR3 reads CASSQDRGAGQAAAGANVLTF. The CDR3 DNA sequence: TGCGCCAGCAGCCAAGATCGGGGGGCGGGGCAGGCAGCGGCTGGGGCCAACGTCCTGACTTTC.

The chain has TRBV7-2 and TRBJ2-5; 10 bases match TRBD2. The CDR3 has 17 residues. V dropped 5 bases and J dropped 4; count of bases not matched to a gene: 13. The germline V gene has CDR1 SGHTA and CDR2 FQGNSA. DNA for the CDR3: TGTGCCAGCAGCGGAATAGCGGGGGGCATGGGCGGAGAGACCCAGTACTTC. The encoded protein is CASSGIAGGMGGETQYF. Based on the CDR3 plus reference TRBV7-2 and TRBJ2-5, the full variable domain is GAGVSQSPSNKVTEKGKDVELRCDPISGHTALYWYRQSLGQGLEFLIYFQGNSAPDKSGLPSDRFSAERTGGSVSTLTIQRTQQEDSAVYLCASSGIAGGMGGETQYFGPGTRLLVL.